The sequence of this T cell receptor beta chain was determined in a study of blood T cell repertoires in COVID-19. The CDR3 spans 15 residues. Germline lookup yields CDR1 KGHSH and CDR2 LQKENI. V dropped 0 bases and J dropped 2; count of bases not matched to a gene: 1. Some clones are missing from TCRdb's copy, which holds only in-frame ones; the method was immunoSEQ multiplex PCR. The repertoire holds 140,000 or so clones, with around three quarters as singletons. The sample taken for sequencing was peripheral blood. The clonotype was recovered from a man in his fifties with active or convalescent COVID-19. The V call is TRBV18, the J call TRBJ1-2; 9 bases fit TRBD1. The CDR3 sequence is CASSPPGQGNYGYTF. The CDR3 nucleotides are TGTGCCAGCTCACCACCGGGACAGGGCAACTATGGCTACACCTTC.